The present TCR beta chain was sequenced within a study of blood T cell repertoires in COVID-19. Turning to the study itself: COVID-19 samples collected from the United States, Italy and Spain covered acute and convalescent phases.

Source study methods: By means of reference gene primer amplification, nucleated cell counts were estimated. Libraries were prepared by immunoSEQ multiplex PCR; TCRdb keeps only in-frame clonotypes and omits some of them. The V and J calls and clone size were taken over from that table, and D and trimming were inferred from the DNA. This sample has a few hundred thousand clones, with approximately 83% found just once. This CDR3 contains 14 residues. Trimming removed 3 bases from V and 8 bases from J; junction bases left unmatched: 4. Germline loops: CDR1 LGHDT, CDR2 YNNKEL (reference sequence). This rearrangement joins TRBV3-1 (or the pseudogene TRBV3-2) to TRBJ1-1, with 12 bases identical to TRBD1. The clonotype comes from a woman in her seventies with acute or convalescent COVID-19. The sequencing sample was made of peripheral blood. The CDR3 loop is CASSHPGTGGEAFF. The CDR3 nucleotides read TGTGCCAGCAGCCATCCCGGGACAGGGGGCGAAGCTTTCTTT.